A single T cell receptor (beta chain) is shown here with its context. As yet, its antigen is unknown. The source of the sample is a study of OX40 agonist ivuxolimab in advanced cancers. Notes on the study in general: It was also the case that some nonresponders had low normalized T-cell clonal expansion. Expanded peripheral T cells had an undetermined antigen specificity.

With 7 bases removed from V and 4 bases from J, the gap between germline ends came to 15 bases. This CDR3 spans 13 amino acids. Germline V gene sequence: CDR1 SGHKS, CDR2 YYEKEE (reference sequence). TCRdb keeps only in-frame clones here, not all; method: immunoSEQ multiplex PCR. This repertoire shows tens of thousands of clones, more than 85% found once; its top ten account for roughly 6.7%. This receptor was identified in an adult with an advanced solid tumor such as melanoma, head and neck, liver or kidney cancer. The material was CD4+ or CD8+ T cells sorted from blood, obtained in a trial of the OX40 agonist ivuxolimab. This sequence joins TRBV5-5 and TRBJ2-7; D may match TRBD1 or TRBD2 (5 bases each). The chain's CDR3 is CASEGPDTYEQYF. In DNA form, the CDR3 reads TGTGCCAGCGAGGGGCCCGATACTTACGAGCAGTACTTC.